These 25 T cell receptor beta chains share one sample of origin, sequenced in a study of shared clonotypes between healthy human individuals (TCRdb year 2020). Library creation used the immunoSEQ multiplex PCR assay. In TCRdb, the immuneACCESS table is reduced to in-frame sequences with V and J assigned. These tables do not hold every clone; where another copy was compared, an unresolved V gene accounts for under half, and the others remain unexplained. The sample table shows about 2 million clones, and about 95% are seen once. The ten largest clones represent around 1.2% of the sample. CD8 naive samples were CD45RO-negative cells positively selected for CCR7, giving a CD45RA+CCR7+ population that excluded TemRA cells. The sequenced sample was naive CD8+ T cells sorted from blood. The cell subset or site label, read with the paper, signifies: CD45RA+CCR7+. The receptors derive from a man aged 18 to 30 in good health.

This clone came up once. Here the CDR3 DNA reads TGTGCTAGTGTCAGTCCCGACAGGACCTACGAGCAGTACTTC. It is translated as CASVSPDRTYEQYF. The V call is TRBV12-5, the J call TRBJ2-7; tentative D call: TRBD1 (6 bases). The length of the CDR3 is 14 residues. Trimming took off 7 bases at V and 2 bases at J, with 15 bases between the two ends. Per the germline V gene, CDR1 is LGHNT and CDR2 is FRNRAP.

The chain combines TRBV2 with TRBJ2-3, with TRBD2 as a possible D gene (6 bases). The CDR3 runs to 15 residues. Germline CDR1 is SNHLY and CDR2 is FYNNEI. V was cut by 5 bases and J by 3 bases, with 15 bases left in between. This chain's CDR3 is CASSPGRVATDTQYF. Here the CDR3 DNA reads TGTGCCAGCAGTCCCGGGAGAGTCGCAACAGATACGCAGTATTTT.

V is TRBV5-6 and J is TRBJ2-3; 14 bases agree with TRBD2. The CDR3 contains 16 residues. V trimming: 4 bases; J trimming: 5 bases; junction bases outside the gene matches: 6. Looked up from germline, CDR1 is SGHDT and CDR2 is YYEEEE. The CDR3 here is CASSPGLAGGIDTQYF. Written as DNA, the CDR3 is TGTGCCAGCAGCCCCGGACTAGCGGGAGGTATAGATACGCAGTATTTT.

This chain uses TRBV5-1 with TRBJ2-1; D possibly corresponds to TRBD2 (6 bases). The CDR3 is 13 residues long. CDR1 is SGHRS, CDR2 YFSETQ, per germline. Trimming removed 0 bases at V and 6 bases at J, with 7 bases between. CDR3: CASSLDGGNEQFF. CDR3 nucleotides: TGCGCCAGCAGCTTGGACGGGGGCAATGAGCAGTTCTTC.

V is TRBV13 and J is TRBJ1-2; TRBD1 is a possible D gene (6 bases). Germline-derived CDR1 and CDR2 are PRHDT and FYEKMQ (reference sequence). V dropped 5 bases and J dropped 6 bases, with 16 bases sitting between them. The CDR3 is made up of 14 amino acids. The CDR3 sequence is CASSPPEGVHGYTF. The CDR3 nucleotides are TGTGCCAGCAGCCCTCCGGAGGGGGTGCATGGCTACACCTTC.

The chain has TRBV5-6 and TRBJ1-2, with no clear D. The CDR3 loop spans 14 amino acids. Germline V gives CDR1 SGHDT, CDR2 YYEEEE. The V and J ends lost 4 bases and 4 bases respectively, with 14 bases between them. The CDR3: CASSPEDTAYGYTF. The CDR3 DNA follows: TGTGCCAGCAGCCCCGAAGACACGGCCTATGGCTACACCTTC.

The V call is TRBV10-3, the J call TRBJ2-7, with D uncertain. V was pared by 0 bases and J by 0 bases, with 9 bases between. The length of the CDR3 is 15 residues. From germline, CDR1 is ENHRY and CDR2 SYGVKD. The CDR3 loop reads CAISESKEYSYEQYF. For the CDR3, the DNA is TGTGCCATCAGTGAGTCGAAGGAGTACTCCTACGAGCAGTACTTC.

In the case of this clone: This CDR3 is also generated by other DNA sequences in the sample. The rearrangement links TRBV27 to TRBJ2-7; D is possibly TRBD2 (6 bases). This CDR3 spans 13 amino acids. V shed 2 bases and J shed 2 bases, with 7 bases lying between them. The germline CDR1 and CDR2 sequences are MNHEY and SMNVEV (reference sequence). The CDR3 region has the DNA TGTGCCAGCAGTTTACGACTAGCCTACGAGCAGTACTTC. It encodes CASSLRLAYEQYF.

This clone was seen just once. The rearrangement joins TRBV7-9 to TRBJ2-3; 8 bases are shared with TRBD2. Losses at the gene ends were 5 bases for V and 1 base for J; bases not matched to a gene: 17. The CDR3 consists of 19 residues. The germline CDR1 and CDR2 sequences are SEHNR and FQNEAQ (reference sequence). The CDR3 protein is CASSRSPGSSGLRTDTQYF. In DNA form, the CDR3 reads TGTGCCAGCAGCCGAAGCCCCGGGTCTAGCGGGTTACGCACAGATACGCAGTATTTT.

The rearrangement uses TRBV6-1 and TRBJ2-7; the match to TRBD2 covers 8 bases. The V segment lost 7 bases and the J segment 7 bases; nucleotides outside the gene matches: 9. The germline gives CDR1 MNHNS, CDR2 SASEGT. The CDR3 runs 13 residues. In DNA form, the CDR3 reads TGTGCCAGCAACACGGGGGGGGTTGGGGAGCAGTACTTC. Its translation: CASNTGGVGEQYF.

The chain couples TRBV7-9 to TRBJ2-3; D call uncertain. The CDR3 spans 16 residues. Looked up from germline, CDR1 is SEHNR and CDR2 is FQNEAQ (reference sequence). The ends were cut back, 5 bases at V and 4 bases at J, with 19 bases in the middle. In DNA form, the CDR3 reads TGTGCCAGCAGCCAACGCCCCCTAGGAAGCCCAGATACGCAGTATTTT. Protein product: CASSQRPLGSPDTQYF.

This chain connects TRBV11-1 to TRBJ2-5, with TRBD1 matching over 9 bases. V lost 5 bases to trimming and J lost 0 bases; unmatched junction nucleotides: 7. This CDR3 is built from 16 residues. Germline assignment: CDR1 SGHAT and CDR2 FQDESV (reference sequence). CDR3 sequence reads: CASSPTGTGYQETQYF. The CDR3 DNA reads TGTGCCAGCAGCCCTACCGGGACAGGGTACCAAGAGACCCAGTACTTC.

Of note for this clone: This CDR3 is also generated by other DNA sequences in the sample. The genes are TRBV7-2 and TRBJ2-7; D might be TRBD2 (6 bases). Germline V CDR1 and CDR2: SGHTA, FQGNSA. The CDR3 runs to 16 residues. V shed 1 base and J shed 0 bases, with 13 bases lying between them. The CDR3 coding sequence is TGTGCCAGCAGCTTAGGTCTGGAGGGAGGCTCCTACGAGCAGTACTTC. It translates to CASSLGLEGGSYEQYF.

CDR3 DNA sequence: TGTGCCAGTGGGCTAGCGGGATCCACCGGGGAGCTGTTTTTT. Translating gives CASGLAGSTGELFF. This chain joins TRBV19 and TRBJ2-2, with TRBD2 matching 9 bases. The CDR3 is 14 amino acids. CDR1 is LNHDA and CDR2 is SQIVND in the germline V gene (reference sequence). J gave up 4 bases and V 8 bases, and 5 bases lay outside the gene matches.

This clone has only a few counts. V gene TRBV19 combines with J gene TRBJ2-2; TRBD1 matches 9 bases. Losses at the gene ends were 0 bases for V and 3 bases for J; bases not matched to a gene: 5. The CDR3 consists of 17 residues. Germline V gene sequence: CDR1 LNHDA, CDR2 SQIVND (reference sequence). This CDR3 reads CASSIDAGTGHTGELFF. DNA of the CDR3: TGTGCCAGTAGTATAGATGCCGGGACAGGGCACACCGGGGAGCTGTTTTTT.

This chain uses TRBV27 with TRBJ2-7; a possible D gene is TRBD2 (6 bases). CDR1 and CDR2 from the germline V gene are MNHEY and SMNVEV (reference sequence). The CDR3 runs 13 residues. Trimming pared 6 bases from V and 9 bases from J, leaving 18 bases between. The CDR3 DNA reads TGTGCCAGCAGAATGGGACTTATTACGAGGCAGTACTTC. Encoded protein: CASRMGLITRQYF.

Note on this clone: Other DNA sequences within the sample encode an identical CDR3. The chain carries TRBV5-4 and TRBJ1-1; maybe TRBD1 (5 bases). The CDR3 length is 13 residues. The germline V gene has CDR1 SGHNT and CDR2 YYREEE (reference sequence). Trimming took 2 bases from V and 2 from J, leaving 7 bases between them. Written as DNA, the CDR3 is TGTGCCAGCAGCTTCGGGGGTAACACTGAAGCTTTCTTT. This sequence encodes CASSFGGNTEAFF.

V is TRBV5-1 and J is TRBJ2-7, with 8 bases lining up with TRBD2. Germline CDR1 and CDR2: SGHRS and YFSETQ. With 4 bases clipped from V and 6 bases from J, the junction kept 12 bases outside the gene matches. This CDR3 is 15 amino acids long. The CDR3 nucleotides are TGCGCCAGCAGCCCCCAGCGGGAGCCGGACGGCGAGCAGTACTTC. The encoded protein is CASSPQREPDGEQYF.

V gene TRBV28 combines with J gene TRBJ2-5, with TRBD1 identical over 7 bases. With 2 bases clipped from V and 3 bases from J, the junction kept 6 bases outside the gene matches. The CDR3 totals 15 residues. Germline V gives CDR1 MDHEN, CDR2 SYDVKM. The CDR3 region is CASSLVGTVKETQYF. The CDR3 coding sequence is TGTGCCAGCAGTTTAGTCGGGACAGTTAAAGAGACCCAGTACTTC.

V is TRBV9 and J is TRBJ2-2; TRBD2 might be the D (6 bases). The length of the CDR3 is 16 residues. Trimming removed 0 bases at V and 3 bases at J, with 12 bases between. Germline CDR1 reads SGDLS; CDR2 reads YYNGEE. DNA for the CDR3: TGTGCCAGCAGCGTAGAAGGCGGGGCGTACACCGGGGAGCTGTTTTTT. Its translation: CASSVEGGAYTGELFF.

On this clone: The sample has other DNA sequences that encode this CDR3 too. The rearrangement joins TRBV19 to TRBJ2-7, with 10 bases identical to TRBD1. This CDR3 has 14 residues. The junction had 5 bases not matched to a gene; V was cut back by 5 bases and J by 4 bases. In germline, CDR1 is LNHDA, CDR2 SQIVND (reference sequence). The CDR3 DNA sequence: TGTGCCAGTAGTCCAGGACAGGGGGGGTACGAGCAGTACTTC. Protein: CASSPGQGGYEQYF.

Only one count was recorded for this clone. The V gene is TRBV5-8, the J gene TRBJ2-7, with TRBD2 identical over 10 bases. With 3 bases clipped from V and 3 bases from J, the junction kept 6 bases outside the gene matches. The CDR3 length is 15 residues. Germline-derived CDR1 and CDR2 are SGHTS and YDEGEE. The CDR3 sequence is CASSWIAGGRYEQYF. CDR3 coding DNA: TGTGCCAGCAGCTGGATAGCGGGGGGCCGCTACGAGCAGTACTTC.

The CDR3 protein is CASSPRVTGTSGNEQFF. As DNA, the CDR3 is TGCGCCAGCAGCCCACGGGTTACCGGGACTAGCGGCAATGAGCAGTTCTTC. The V call is TRBV4-1, the J call TRBJ2-1, with 11 positions matching TRBD2. This CDR3 is built from 17 residues. The trim removed 4 bases at V and 6 bases at J, leaving 11 bases unmatched. Germline V gene sequence: CDR1 MGHRA, CDR2 YSYEKL.

In its sample, this clone was seen once. V gene TRBV13 combines with J gene TRBJ1-3; D unclear. V lost 1 base and J lost 0, with 7 bases in between. The CDR3 is 15 residues long. CDR1 PRHDT and CDR2 FYEKMQ come from the germline V gene (reference sequence). The CDR3 loop reads CASSLVVSSGNTIYF. The CDR3 DNA reads as TGTGCCAGCAGCTTAGTGGTAAGCTCTGGAAACACCATATATTTT.

CDR3 in DNA: TGTGCCAGCAGCCCAAGTCTTGGGTATGGCTACACCTTC. It codes for CASSPSLGYGYTF. The chain couples TRBV7-2 to TRBJ1-2; no definite D call. The CDR3 runs to 13 residues. Deletions cut 5 bases from V and 5 bases from J, with 12 bases between. Germline loops: CDR1 SGHTA, CDR2 FQGNSA.